This is a list of T cell receptor beta chains from one sample in a study of control samples from healthy donors and cancer patients. The data were produced by immunoSEQ multiplex PCR, yet TCRdb's version contains in-frame clones alone and is incomplete. The sample includes roughly 84,000 clones, about nine tenths of them seen just once. Input material: blood. These TCRs come from a man over 45 in good health. The CDR3 runs from the conserved cysteine through the conserved F or W. Fields, in order: J gene, D gene, V gene, CDR3 length, clone size, CDR3 DNA, CDR3 protein. The D gene is left open where the match is weak. The listing skips clone size in some rows; elsewhere it reads once, few, many or a size class.

J gene: TRBJ2-7; D gene: NA; V gene: TRBV6-1; CDR3 length: 14; clone size: NA; CDR3 DNA: TGTGCCAGCAGTGACACGGGGGGCCCCTACGAGCAGTACTTC; CDR3 protein: CASSDTGGPYEQYF
J gene: TRBJ1-6; D gene: TRBD1; V gene: TRBV5-1; CDR3 length: 13; clone size: NA; CDR3 DNA: TGCGCCAGCAGCCCCGGGACAGATTCACCCCTCCACTTT; CDR3 protein: CASSPGTDSPLHF
J gene: TRBJ2-7; D gene: TRBD1; V gene: TRBV19; CDR3 length: 15; clone size: once; CDR3 DNA: TGTGCCAGTAGTTCCGACAGGGATCATTCCTACGAGCAGTACTTC; CDR3 protein: CASSSDRDHSYEQYF
J gene: TRBJ2-6; D gene: NA; V gene: TRBV19; CDR3 length: 16; clone size: NA; CDR3 DNA: TGTGCCAGTAGTACTTGGCCGAGCTCTGGGGCCAACGTCCTGACTTTC; CDR3 protein: CASSTWPSSGANVLTF
J gene: TRBJ2-2; D gene: NA; V gene: TRBV10-1; CDR3 length: 15; clone size: NA; CDR3 DNA: TGCGCCAGCAGTGACGGTTCCCCGAACACCGGGGAGCTGTTTTTT; CDR3 protein: CASSDGSPNTGELFF
J gene: TRBJ1-2; D gene: NA; V gene: TRBV20-1; CDR3 length: 11; clone size: NA; CDR3 DNA: TGCAGTGCTAGAGCGGATTATGGCTACACCTTC; CDR3 protein: CSARADYGYTF
J gene: TRBJ2-1; D gene: NA; V gene: TRBV4-1; CDR3 length: 13; clone size: NA; CDR3 DNA: TGCGCCAGCAGCCCAACCAGGGCAAATGAGCAGTTCTTC; CDR3 protein: CASSPTRANEQFF
J gene: TRBJ1-6; D gene: NA; V gene: TRBV6-6; CDR3 length: 15; clone size: NA; CDR3 DNA: TGTGCCAGCAGAACGGGGCAGTCCTTTAATTCACCCCTCCACTTT; CDR3 protein: CASRTGQSFNSPLHF
J gene: TRBJ2-2; D gene: NA; V gene: TRBV11-3; CDR3 length: 14; clone size: NA; CDR3 DNA: TGTGCCAGCACCCCGACAGGGAACACCGGGGAGCTGTTTTTT; CDR3 protein: CASTPTGNTGELFF
J gene: TRBJ1-6; D gene: NA; V gene: TRBV30; CDR3 length: 15; clone size: NA; CDR3 DNA: TGTGCACTCTCGTCGGCAGGCTCCTATAATTCACCCCTCCACTTT; CDR3 protein: CALSSAGSYNSPLHF
J gene: TRBJ1-2; D gene: TRBD1; V gene: TRBV6-5; CDR3 length: 13; clone size: NA; CDR3 DNA: TGTGCCAGCAGTTACCCAGGGGGCTATGGCTACACCTTC; CDR3 protein: CASSYPGGYGYTF
J gene: TRBJ2-5; D gene: NA; V gene: TRBV6-6; CDR3 length: 14; clone size: NA; CDR3 DNA: TGTGCCAGCAGTTACTCCGGACCCCAAGAGACCCAGTACTTC; CDR3 protein: CASSYSGPQETQYF
J gene: TRBJ2-3; D gene: NA; V gene: TRBV7-3; CDR3 length: 14; clone size: NA; CDR3 DNA: TGTGCCAGCAGTCCAGGGATTAGCACAGATACGCAGTATTTT; CDR3 protein: CASSPGISTDTQYF
J gene: TRBJ2-1; D gene: TRBD2; V gene: TRBV27; CDR3 length: 17; clone size: NA; CDR3 DNA: TGTGCCAGCAGTTTTAGGACTAGCGGGGTCTCCTACAATGAGCAGTTCTTC; CDR3 protein: CASSFRTSGVSYNEQFF
J gene: TRBJ1-4; D gene: NA; V gene: TRBV6-5; CDR3 length: 14; clone size: NA; CDR3 DNA: TGTGCCAGCAGTTACCAGACAGTTGGGGAAAAACTGTTTTTT; CDR3 protein: CASSYQTVGEKLFF
J gene: TRBJ2-1; D gene: TRBD2; V gene: TRBV7-2; CDR3 length: 12; clone size: NA; CDR3 DNA: TGTGCCAGCAGCACAACCGGGACTAGCTTTTTCTTC; CDR3 protein: CASSTTGTSFFF
J gene: TRBJ2-7; D gene: TRBD1; V gene: TRBV7-9; CDR3 length: 13; clone size: NA; CDR3 DNA: TGTGCCAGCAGCTCCACAGGGGACTACGAGCAGTACTTC; CDR3 protein: CASSSTGDYEQYF
J gene: TRBJ2-3; D gene: NA; V gene: TRBV6-4; CDR3 length: 15; clone size: NA; CDR3 DNA: TGTGCCAGCAGTGACTCCGTTTCTAGCACAGATACGCAGTATTTT; CDR3 protein: CASSDSVSSTDTQYF
J gene: TRBJ1-1; D gene: NA; V gene: TRBV18; CDR3 length: 14; clone size: NA; CDR3 DNA: TGTGCCAGCTCAACGAATCCAGGGGACACTGAAGCTTTCTTT; CDR3 protein: CASSTNPGDTEAFF
J gene: TRBJ2-7; D gene: NA; V gene: TRBV18; CDR3 length: 13; clone size: NA; CDR3 DNA: TGTGCCAGCTCACCACCCACCACCTACGAGCAGTACTTC; CDR3 protein: CASSPPTTYEQYF
J gene: TRBJ1-6; D gene: NA; V gene: TRBV6-1; CDR3 length: 16; clone size: NA; CDR3 DNA: TGTGCCAGCAGTGAAAGTGGGGCAGGGCCTTGGTCACCCCTCCACTTT; CDR3 protein: CASSESGAGPWSPLHF
J gene: TRBJ2-1; D gene: NA; V gene: TRBV12-5; CDR3 length: 14; clone size: NA; CDR3 DNA: TGTGCTAGTGGTTTGGTCCACGGGTCCCATGAGCAGTTCTTC; CDR3 protein: CASGLVHGSHEQFF
J gene: TRBJ1-3; D gene: NA; V gene: TRBV7-9; CDR3 length: 18; clone size: NA; CDR3 DNA: TGTGCCAGCAGCTTAGGGGGATATGACAGAAACTCTGGAAACACCATATATTTT; CDR3 protein: CASSLGGYDRNSGNTIYF
J gene: TRBJ2-5; D gene: NA; V gene: TRBV6-5; CDR3 length: 14; clone size: NA; CDR3 DNA: TGTGCCAGCAGTTCACCGGGACGGGACATGGCCCAGTACTTC; CDR3 protein: CASSSPGRDMAQYF
J gene: TRBJ1-2; D gene: NA; V gene: TRBV3-1/TRBV3-2; CDR3 length: 14; clone size: NA; CDR3 DNA: TGTGCCAGCAGCCAAGTAGGGGAGGGCTATGGCTACACCTTC; CDR3 protein: CASSQVGEGYGYTF
J gene: TRBJ2-3; D gene: TRBD2; V gene: TRBV7-2; CDR3 length: 16; clone size: NA; CDR3 DNA: TGTGCCAGCAGCTTAGCCCTAGCGGGGGGTCCGGGGACGCAGTATTTT; CDR3 protein: CASSLALAGGPGTQYF
J gene: TRBJ2-7; D gene: NA; V gene: TRBV5-4; CDR3 length: 16; clone size: NA; CDR3 DNA: TGTGCCAGCAGCCCCTATCAGGGAAGGGGCGGGGACGAGCAGTACTTC; CDR3 protein: CASSPYQGRGGDEQYF
J gene: TRBJ1-6; D gene: NA; V gene: TRBV15; CDR3 length: 14; clone size: once; CDR3 DNA: TGTGCCACCACCGGGACTCCGACGAATTCACCCCTCCACTTT; CDR3 protein: CATTGTPTNSPLHF
J gene: TRBJ1-3; D gene: NA; V gene: TRBV19; CDR3 length: 15; clone size: NA; CDR3 DNA: TGTGCCAGTAGTATTTACAGTCGCTCTGGAAACACCATATATTTT; CDR3 protein: CASSIYSRSGNTIYF
J gene: TRBJ2-7; D gene: NA; V gene: TRBV9; CDR3 length: 17; clone size: NA; CDR3 DNA: TGTGCCAGCAGCGCCCAAGAATACGGAGGGCTCCGCTACGAGCAGTACTTC; CDR3 protein: CASSAQEYGGLRYEQYF
J gene: TRBJ2-2; D gene: NA; V gene: TRBV2; CDR3 length: 13; clone size: NA; CDR3 DNA: TGTGCCAGCAGTGAAGAGGGGAGCGGGGAGCTGTTTTTT; CDR3 protein: CASSEEGSGELFF
J gene: TRBJ2-7; D gene: NA; V gene: TRBV30; CDR3 length: 14; clone size: NA; CDR3 DNA: TGTGCCTGTCCGAGGGGAGGCCGGGTCGACGAGCAGTACTTC; CDR3 protein: CACPRGGRVDEQYF
J gene: TRBJ2-3; D gene: NA; V gene: TRBV29-1; CDR3 length: 12; clone size: NA; CDR3 DNA: TGCAGCGTTCTTTTGGGCACAGATACGCAGTATTTT; CDR3 protein: CSVLLGTDTQYF
J gene: TRBJ1-4; D gene: TRBD1; V gene: TRBV30; CDR3 length: 14; clone size: NA; CDR3 DNA: TGTGCCTGGGGAGGGACAGGGAAAAATGAAAAACTGTTTTTT; CDR3 protein: CAWGGTGKNEKLFF
J gene: TRBJ2-1; D gene: TRBD1; V gene: TRBV3-1/TRBV3-2; CDR3 length: 16; clone size: NA; CDR3 DNA: TGTGCCAGCAGCCAGTGGACAGGGGGCGCGGCGAATGAGCAGTTCTTC; CDR3 protein: CASSQWTGGAANEQFF
J gene: TRBJ1-2; D gene: TRBD1; V gene: TRBV27; CDR3 length: 14; clone size: NA; CDR3 DNA: TGTGCCAGCAGTTGGGGACAGGGGGTTGGTGGCTACACCTTC; CDR3 protein: CASSWGQGVGGYTF
J gene: TRBJ1-2; D gene: NA; V gene: TRBV11-2; CDR3 length: 12; clone size: NA; CDR3 DNA: TGTGCCAGCAGCTTAGAAGGGGATGGCTACACCTTC; CDR3 protein: CASSLEGDGYTF
J gene: TRBJ1-2; D gene: NA; V gene: TRBV11-2; CDR3 length: 16; clone size: NA; CDR3 DNA: TGTGCCAGCAGCCAAATGGGACGGCGCCCGGACTATGGCTACACCTTC; CDR3 protein: CASSQMGRRPDYGYTF
J gene: TRBJ2-2; D gene: NA; V gene: TRBV29-1; CDR3 length: 12; clone size: once; CDR3 DNA: TGCAGCGTTTGGACCTACACCGGGGAGCTGTTTTTT; CDR3 protein: CSVWTYTGELFF
J gene: TRBJ2-7; D gene: NA; V gene: TRBV5-5; CDR3 length: 14; clone size: NA; CDR3 DNA: TGTGCCAGCAGCTATAGGATACAGGGTAGCGAGCAGTACTTC; CDR3 protein: CASSYRIQGSEQYF
J gene: TRBJ2-1; D gene: NA; V gene: TRBV29-1; CDR3 length: 13; clone size: NA; CDR3 DNA: TGCAGCGTCACTAGTCGGGGTGGACATGAGCAGTTCTTC; CDR3 protein: CSVTSRGGHEQFF
J gene: TRBJ2-5; D gene: NA; V gene: TRBV4-3; CDR3 length: 13; clone size: NA; CDR3 DNA: TGCGCCAGCAGCCGGACTATTCAAGAGACCCAGTACTTC; CDR3 protein: CASSRTIQETQYF
J gene: TRBJ2-2; D gene: NA; V gene: TRBV9; CDR3 length: 15; clone size: NA; CDR3 DNA: TGTGCCAGCAGCCTAAGGGCGGGGGCGGGCGGGGAGCTGTTTTTT; CDR3 protein: CASSLRAGAGGELFF
J gene: TRBJ2-3; D gene: NA; V gene: TRBV9; CDR3 length: 15; clone size: NA; CDR3 DNA: TGTGCCAGCAGCCCCGGACCGGGACCGCCAGATACGCAGTATTTT; CDR3 protein: CASSPGPGPPDTQYF
J gene: TRBJ1-4; D gene: NA; V gene: TRBV7-9; CDR3 length: 15; clone size: NA; CDR3 DNA: TGTGCCAGCAGCTTAGCGGGGGGAACTAATGAAAAACTGTTTTTT; CDR3 protein: CASSLAGGTNEKLFF
J gene: TRBJ1-1; D gene: NA; V gene: TRBV2; CDR3 length: 13; clone size: NA; CDR3 DNA: TGTGCCAGCAGGGCAGAGCATTACACTGAAGCTTTCTTT; CDR3 protein: CASRAEHYTEAFF
J gene: TRBJ1-5; D gene: TRBD1; V gene: TRBV15; CDR3 length: 15; clone size: NA; CDR3 DNA: TGTGCCGTCGGGGACAGCAGGACGGGCAATCAGCCCCAGCATTTT; CDR3 protein: CAVGDSRTGNQPQHF
J gene: TRBJ2-7; D gene: NA; V gene: TRBV30; CDR3 length: 12; clone size: NA; CDR3 DNA: TGTGCCTGGAGTGTGGGGGAACACGAGCAGTACTTC; CDR3 protein: CAWSVGEHEQYF
J gene: TRBJ1-3; D gene: NA; V gene: TRBV12-3/TRBV12-4; CDR3 length: 10; clone size: NA; CDR3 DNA: TGTGCCAGCAGCCGTTTAGGTATATATTTT; CDR3 protein: CASSRLGIYF
J gene: TRBJ1-6; D gene: TRBD1; V gene: TRBV5-4; CDR3 length: 16; clone size: NA; CDR3 DNA: TGTGCCAGCAGCCCTCAGCCGGCAGGGGGATATTCACCCCTCCACTTT; CDR3 protein: CASSPQPAGGYSPLHF